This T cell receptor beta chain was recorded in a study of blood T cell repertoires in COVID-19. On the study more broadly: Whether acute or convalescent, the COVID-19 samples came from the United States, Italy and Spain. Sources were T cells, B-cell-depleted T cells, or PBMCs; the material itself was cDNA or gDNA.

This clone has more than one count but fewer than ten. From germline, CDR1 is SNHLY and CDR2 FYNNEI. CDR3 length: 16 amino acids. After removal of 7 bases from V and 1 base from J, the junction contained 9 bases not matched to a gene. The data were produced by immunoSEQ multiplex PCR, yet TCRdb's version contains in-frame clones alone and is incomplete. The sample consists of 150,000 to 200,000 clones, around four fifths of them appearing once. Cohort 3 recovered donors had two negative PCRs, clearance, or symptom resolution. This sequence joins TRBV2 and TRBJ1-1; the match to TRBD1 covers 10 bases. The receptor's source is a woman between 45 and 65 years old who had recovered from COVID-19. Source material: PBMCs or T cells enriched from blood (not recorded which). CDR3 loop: CASTVVDRGKNTEAFF. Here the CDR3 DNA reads TGTGCCAGCACTGTTGTGGACAGGGGGAAGAACACTGAAGCTTTCTTT.